The sequence of this T cell receptor beta chain was determined in a study of molecular identifiers for immune sequencing clone quantification (dated by TCRdb to the late 2010s). The study in broad terms: For a replicate experiment, RNA from roughly 20,000 or 100,000 naive CD8 T cells was divided into five aliquots, and four of the five aliquots were sequenced. The study was a methods study using CD8 T cells to benchmark molecular-identifier clustering-based TCR repertoire sequencing (MIDCIRS) and TCR RNA copy counting. General findings and caveats noted by the study authors: When barcode sub-clustering was left out, chimeric consensus sequences inflated TCR diversity, with chimeras reaching as high as 47%. Highly expanded clone sizes could be underestimated because identical TCR molecules may share a barcode. The naive libraries included spiked-in Jurkat TCR RNA (roughly nine copies' worth), and this Jurkat TCR RNA is not part of the donor repertoire. Modeling indicated around 2.7 TCR RNA copies recovered per cell, compared with roughly 10 by digital PCR, which implies a capture efficiency of around 29%. Even against a background of about a million naive CD8 T cells, spiked-in Jurkat TCR RNA amounting to a single cell's worth was reported to be detectable. In CMV-specific effector cells, clones with more than 20 RNA copies contained over 97% of molecules, whereas in naive cells such clones contained under 1% of molecules.

Libraries of naive CD8 T cells were generated from about 21,000 to 970,000 sorted cells, with 10%, 30% or 50% of the purified RNA used. On a BD FACSAria II, naive CD8 T cells were FACS-sorted as CD8+CD4-CCR7+CD45RA+ and collected into RLT Plus buffer. Ten to eleven TCR copies' worth of Jurkat RNA were spiked into roughly 17,000-1,100,000 naive CD8 T cell samples to test detection sensitivity. Enrichment of CD8 T cells was performed with RosetteSep CD8+ T Cell Enrichment Cocktail and Ficoll-Paque, after which ACK red cell lysis was carried out. This clonotype showed up just a few times. Its antigen is still unknown. Base qualities are not recorded, but no much larger clone differs from it by a single base. Looking up the germline V gene yields CDR1 SGHVS and CDR2 FQNEAQ. The junction shows trimming of 4 bases on V and 3 bases on J, and the gene matches do not reach 7 bases of it. The CDR3 has 15 amino acids, counting the end cysteine and phenylalanine. Of the read, only the CDR3 DNA is kept; its 45 bases are in frame from base 1.

The library was obtained by PCR. The data were produced on an Illumina HiSeq 4000. Bulk TCR libraries were made following a previously described method, with the TCR primers given in Table S5. Purification of total RNA was performed with the Qiagen AllPrep DNA/RNA kit. Before analysis, reads from multiple sequencing runs of the same library were pooled. Per the source publication's procedure: Reads were retained only if an exact TCR constant sequence was present, and the retained reads were trimmed to 150 nt and grouped according to their 12-nt molecular barcodes. Within each barcode group, reads were sub-clustered at a 15% Levenshtein threshold, and quality-weighted consensus sequences were built per RNA molecule. Non-functional sequences were filtered out, along with any lower-count sequence sitting one edit away from another sequence. Barcode sub-clusters with fewer than 20% of the maximum read count were removed, based on fitting two negative binomial distributions. The public reads were reanalyzed by TCRdb: fastp trimming at Q25, MiXCR alignment, in-frame beta chains only. Each CDR3 protein appears once, grouped with its most common genes and DNA. The V and J calls and clone size are TCRdb's, not the authors'. Present in this sample are approximately 500,000 distinct CDR3 sequences, around a fifth of which were seen just once. The ten largest clonotypes hold around 0.86% of the sample.

This sequence uses TRBV7-8 and TRBJ1-2; TRBD1 lines up with 8 middle nucleotides. This TCR was recovered from a human donor in good health. Some libraries in this study had Jurkat cell RNA spiked in. Sequencing was done on a sample of naive CD8+ T cells from blood, with Jurkat cell RNA spiked in. This specimen's cell subset or site label, interpreted: FACS-sorted CD8+CD4-CCR7+CD45RA+ naive T cells. The DNA is as follows: TGTGCCAGCAGCTACACTTCAGGGGGCGACTATGGCTACACCTTC. Translated, it reads CASSYTSGGDYGYTF.